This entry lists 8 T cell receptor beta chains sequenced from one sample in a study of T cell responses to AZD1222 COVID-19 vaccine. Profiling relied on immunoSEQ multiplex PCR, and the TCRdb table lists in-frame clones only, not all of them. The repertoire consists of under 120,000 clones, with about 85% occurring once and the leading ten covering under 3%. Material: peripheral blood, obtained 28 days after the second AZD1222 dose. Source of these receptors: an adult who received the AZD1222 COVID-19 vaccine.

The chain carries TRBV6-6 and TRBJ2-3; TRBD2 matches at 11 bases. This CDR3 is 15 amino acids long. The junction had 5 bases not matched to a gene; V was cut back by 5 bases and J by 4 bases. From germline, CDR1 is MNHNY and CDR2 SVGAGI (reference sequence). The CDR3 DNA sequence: TGTGCCAGCAGTACTAGCGGGAGTTTAGCAGATACGCAGTATTTT. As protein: CASSTSGSLADTQYF.

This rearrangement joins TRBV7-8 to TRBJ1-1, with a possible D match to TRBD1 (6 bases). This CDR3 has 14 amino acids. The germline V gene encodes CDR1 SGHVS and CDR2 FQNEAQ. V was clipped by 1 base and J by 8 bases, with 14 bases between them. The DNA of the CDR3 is TGTGCCAGCAGCTTAGAGGGAGACAGGCGGGAAGCTTTCTTT. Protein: CASSLEGDRREAFF.

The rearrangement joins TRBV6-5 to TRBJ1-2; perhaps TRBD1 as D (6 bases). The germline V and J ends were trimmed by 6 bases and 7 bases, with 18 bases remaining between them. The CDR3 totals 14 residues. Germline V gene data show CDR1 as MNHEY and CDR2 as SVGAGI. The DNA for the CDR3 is TGTGCCAGCAGACAGGGCGGGTCGCGGACTGGCTACACCTTC. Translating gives CASRQGGSRTGYTF.

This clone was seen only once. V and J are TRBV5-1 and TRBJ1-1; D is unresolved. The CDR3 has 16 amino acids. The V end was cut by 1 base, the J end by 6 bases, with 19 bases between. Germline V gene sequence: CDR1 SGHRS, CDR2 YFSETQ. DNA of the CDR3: TGCGCCAGCAGCTTGTTACTCGGGCAGATGGGGTCTGAAGCTTTCTTT. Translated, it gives CASSLLLGQMGSEAFF.

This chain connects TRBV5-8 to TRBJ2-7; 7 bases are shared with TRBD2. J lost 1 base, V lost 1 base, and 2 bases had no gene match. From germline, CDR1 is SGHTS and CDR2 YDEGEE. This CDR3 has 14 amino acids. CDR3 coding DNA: TGTGCCAGCAGCTTGCCACTAGCGTCCTACGAGCAGTACTTC. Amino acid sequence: CASSLPLASYEQYF. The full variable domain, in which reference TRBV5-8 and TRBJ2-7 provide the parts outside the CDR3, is EAGVTQSPTHLIKTRGQQATLRCSPISGHTSVYWYQQALGLGLQFLLWYDEGEERNRGNFPPRFSGRQFPNYSSELNVNALELEDSALYLCASSLPLASYEQYFGPGTRLTVT.

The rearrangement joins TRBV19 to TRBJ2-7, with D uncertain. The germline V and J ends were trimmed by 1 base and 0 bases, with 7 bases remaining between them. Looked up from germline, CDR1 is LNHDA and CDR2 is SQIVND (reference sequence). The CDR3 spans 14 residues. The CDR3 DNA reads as TGTGCCAGTAGTATAGTTTGGAGCTCCTACGAGCAGTACTTC. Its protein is CASSIVWSSYEQYF.

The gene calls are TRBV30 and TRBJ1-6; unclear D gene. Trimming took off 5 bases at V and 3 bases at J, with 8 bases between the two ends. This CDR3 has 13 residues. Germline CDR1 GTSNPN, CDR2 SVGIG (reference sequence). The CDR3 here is CAWRPLYNSPLHF. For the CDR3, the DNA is TGTGCCTGGCGACCCCTCTATAATTCACCCCTCCACTTT.

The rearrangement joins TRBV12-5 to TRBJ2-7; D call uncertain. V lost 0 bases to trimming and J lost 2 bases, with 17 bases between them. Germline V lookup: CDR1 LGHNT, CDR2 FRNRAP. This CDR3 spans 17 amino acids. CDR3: CASGLVRREVGPYEQYF. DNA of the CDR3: TGTGCTAGTGGTTTGGTACGAAGAGAGGTAGGACCCTACGAGCAGTACTTC.